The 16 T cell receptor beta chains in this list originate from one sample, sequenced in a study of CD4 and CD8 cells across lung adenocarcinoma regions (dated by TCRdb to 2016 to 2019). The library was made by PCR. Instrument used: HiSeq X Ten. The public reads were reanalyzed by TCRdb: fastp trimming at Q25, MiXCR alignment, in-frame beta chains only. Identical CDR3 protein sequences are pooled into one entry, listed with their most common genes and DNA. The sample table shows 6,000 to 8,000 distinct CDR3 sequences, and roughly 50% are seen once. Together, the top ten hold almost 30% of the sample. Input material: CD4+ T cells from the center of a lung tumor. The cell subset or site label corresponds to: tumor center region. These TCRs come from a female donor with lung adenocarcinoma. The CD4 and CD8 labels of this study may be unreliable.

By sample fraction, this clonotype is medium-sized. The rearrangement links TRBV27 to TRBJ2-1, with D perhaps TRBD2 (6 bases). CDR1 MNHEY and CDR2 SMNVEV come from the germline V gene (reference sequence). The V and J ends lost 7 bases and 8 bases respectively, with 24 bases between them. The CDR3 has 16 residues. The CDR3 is CASTLTLALGSDEQFF. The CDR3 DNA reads TGTGCCAGCACTCTAACACTAGCCTTGGGGTCGGATGAGCAGTTCTTC.

This CDR3 is CASSLRSGRAGDIQYF. CDR3 coding DNA: TGTGCCAGCAGTTTACGGAGCGGGAGGGCCGGGGACATTCAGTACTTC. This chain connects TRBV12-3 or TRBV12-4 to TRBJ2-4; 10 bases line up with TRBD2. The ends lost 2 bases at V and 8 bases at J; junction bases unmatched: 9. This CDR3 is 16 amino acids long.

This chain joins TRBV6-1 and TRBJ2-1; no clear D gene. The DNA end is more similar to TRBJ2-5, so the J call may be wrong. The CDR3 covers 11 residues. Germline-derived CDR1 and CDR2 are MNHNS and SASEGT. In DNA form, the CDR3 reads TGTGCCAGCAGTGTTAAAGAGACCCAGTACTTC. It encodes CASSVKETQYF.

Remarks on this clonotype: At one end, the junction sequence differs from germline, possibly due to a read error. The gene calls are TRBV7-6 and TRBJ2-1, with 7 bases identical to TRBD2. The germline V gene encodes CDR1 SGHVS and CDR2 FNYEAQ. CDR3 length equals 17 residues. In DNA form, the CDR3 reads TGTGCCAACAGCTCGGCCGGGACTACAGACTCCTACAATGAGCAGTTCTTC. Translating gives CANSSAGTTDSYNEQFF.

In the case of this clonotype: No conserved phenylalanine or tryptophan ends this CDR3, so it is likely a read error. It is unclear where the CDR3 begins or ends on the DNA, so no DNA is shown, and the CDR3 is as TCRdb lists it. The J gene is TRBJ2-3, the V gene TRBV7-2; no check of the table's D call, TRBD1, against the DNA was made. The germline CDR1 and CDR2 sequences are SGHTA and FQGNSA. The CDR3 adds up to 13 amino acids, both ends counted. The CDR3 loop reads CASGPVWGQTSFS.

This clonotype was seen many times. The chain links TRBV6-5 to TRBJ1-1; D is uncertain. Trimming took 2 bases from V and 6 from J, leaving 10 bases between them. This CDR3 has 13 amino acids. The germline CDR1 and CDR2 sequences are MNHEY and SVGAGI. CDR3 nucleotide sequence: TGTGCCAGCAGTTACGAAGGGTTCGCTGAAGCTTTCTTT. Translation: CASSYEGFAEAFF.

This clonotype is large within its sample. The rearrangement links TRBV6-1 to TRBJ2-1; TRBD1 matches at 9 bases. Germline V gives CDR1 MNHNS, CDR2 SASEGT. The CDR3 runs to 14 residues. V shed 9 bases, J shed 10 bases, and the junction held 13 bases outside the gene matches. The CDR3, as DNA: TGTGCCAGTGGAGCGGACAGGGGATCCTACGAGCAGTTCTTC. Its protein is CASGADRGSYEQFF.

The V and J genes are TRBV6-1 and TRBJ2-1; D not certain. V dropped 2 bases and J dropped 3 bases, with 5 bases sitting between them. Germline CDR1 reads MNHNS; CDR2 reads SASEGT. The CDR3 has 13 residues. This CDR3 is CASSEIYYNEQFF. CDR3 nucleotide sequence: TGTGCCAGCAGTGAAATCTACTACAATGAGCAGTTCTTC.

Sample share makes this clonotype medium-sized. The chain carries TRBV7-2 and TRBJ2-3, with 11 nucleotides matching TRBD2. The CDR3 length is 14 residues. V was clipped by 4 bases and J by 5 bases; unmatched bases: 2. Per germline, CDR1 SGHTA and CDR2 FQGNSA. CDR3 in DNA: TGTGCCAGCAGCTGGGGACTAGCGGTAGATACGCAGTATTTT. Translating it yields CASSWGLAVDTQYF.

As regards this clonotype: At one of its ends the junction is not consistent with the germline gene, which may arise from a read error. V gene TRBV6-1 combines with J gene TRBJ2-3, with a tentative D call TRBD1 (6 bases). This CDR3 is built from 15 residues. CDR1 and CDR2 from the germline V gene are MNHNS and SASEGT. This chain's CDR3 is CASSGAGWDKDTQYF. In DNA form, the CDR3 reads TGTGCCAGCAGTGGGGCAGGGTGGGACAAAGATACGCAGTATTTC.

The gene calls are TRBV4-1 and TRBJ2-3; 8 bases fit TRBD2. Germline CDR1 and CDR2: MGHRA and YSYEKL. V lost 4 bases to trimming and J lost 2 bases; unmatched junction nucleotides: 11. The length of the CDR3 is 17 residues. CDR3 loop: CASSPLKLAGNTDTQYF. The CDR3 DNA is TGCGCCAGCAGCCCCCTAAAATTAGCGGGAAACACAGATACGCAGTATTTT.

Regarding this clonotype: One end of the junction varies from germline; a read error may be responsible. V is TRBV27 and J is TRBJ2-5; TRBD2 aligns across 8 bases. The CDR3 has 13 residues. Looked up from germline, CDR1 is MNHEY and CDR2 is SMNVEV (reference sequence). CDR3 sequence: CASSSGGRGAQYF. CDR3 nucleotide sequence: TGTGCCAGCAGTTCCGGGGGGCGGGGGGCCCAGTATTTC.

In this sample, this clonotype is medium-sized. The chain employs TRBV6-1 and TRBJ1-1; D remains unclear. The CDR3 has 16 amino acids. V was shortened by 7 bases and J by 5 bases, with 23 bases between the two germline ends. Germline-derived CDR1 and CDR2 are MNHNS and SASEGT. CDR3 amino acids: CASTERVGRYETEAFF. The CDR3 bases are TGTGCCAGCACCGAAAGGGTCGGGCGGTACGAGACTGAAGCTTTCTTT.

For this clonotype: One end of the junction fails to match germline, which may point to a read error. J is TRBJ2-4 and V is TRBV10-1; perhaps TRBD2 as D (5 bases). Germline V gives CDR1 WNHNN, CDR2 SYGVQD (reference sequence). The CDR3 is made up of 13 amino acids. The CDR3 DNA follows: TGCGTCACGGAGCTGGGAGCCACAGACATTCAGTACTTT. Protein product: CVTELGATDIQYF.

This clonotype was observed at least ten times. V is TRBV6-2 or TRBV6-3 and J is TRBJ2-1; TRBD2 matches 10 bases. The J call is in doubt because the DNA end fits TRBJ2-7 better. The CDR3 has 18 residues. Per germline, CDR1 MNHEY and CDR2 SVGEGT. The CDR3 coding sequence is TGTGCCAGCAGTTACCCAATTGCACTAGCGGGAAAACTCCACGAGCAGTACTTC. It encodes CASSYPIALAGKLHEQYF.

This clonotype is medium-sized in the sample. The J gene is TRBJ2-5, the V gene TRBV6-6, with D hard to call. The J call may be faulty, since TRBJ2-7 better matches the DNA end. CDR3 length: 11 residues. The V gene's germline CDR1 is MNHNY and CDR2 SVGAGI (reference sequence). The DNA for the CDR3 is TGTGCCAGCAGTTACCTCTACGAGCAGTACTTC. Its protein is CASSYLYEQYF.